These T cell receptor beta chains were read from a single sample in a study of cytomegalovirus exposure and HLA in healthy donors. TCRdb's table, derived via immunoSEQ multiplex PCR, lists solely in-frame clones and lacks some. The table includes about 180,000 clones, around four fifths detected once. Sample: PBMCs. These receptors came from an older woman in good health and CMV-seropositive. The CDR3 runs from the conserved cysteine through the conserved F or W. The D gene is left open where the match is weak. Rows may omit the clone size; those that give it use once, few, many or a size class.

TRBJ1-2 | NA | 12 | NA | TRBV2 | CASVAQVDGYTF | TGTGCCAGCGTGGCACAGGTCGATGGCTACACCTTC
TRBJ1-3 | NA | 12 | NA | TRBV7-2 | CASSLDRNTIYF | TGTGCCAGCAGCTTAGACAGAAACACCATATATTTT
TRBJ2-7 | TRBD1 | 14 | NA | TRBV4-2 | CASSGDRLGYEQYF | TGTGCCAGCAGCGGGGACAGGCTTGGGTACGAGCAGTACTTC
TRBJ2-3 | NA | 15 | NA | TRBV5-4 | CASSLGERGTDTQYF | TGTGCCAGCAGCTTGGGGGAGCGGGGCACAGATACGCAGTATTTT
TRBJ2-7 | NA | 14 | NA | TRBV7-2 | CASSDQVLSYEQYF | TGTGCCAGCAGCGATCAGGTCCTCTCCTACGAGCAGTACTTC
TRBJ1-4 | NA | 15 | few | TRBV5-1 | CASSGGFATNEKLFF | TGCGCCAGCAGCGGCGGATTCGCAACTAATGAAAAACTGTTTTTT
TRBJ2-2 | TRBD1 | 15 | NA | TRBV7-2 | CASSPQTGGGGELFF | TGTGCCAGCAGCCCGCAGACAGGGGGGGGAGGGGAGCTGTTTTTT
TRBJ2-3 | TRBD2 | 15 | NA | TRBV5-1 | CASSLNPSGTDTQYF | TGCGCCAGCAGCTTGAATCCTAGCGGAACAGATACGCAGTATTTT
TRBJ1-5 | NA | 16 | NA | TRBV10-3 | CAISSDRPIGEQPQHF | TGTGCCATCAGTTCTGACAGGCCGATCGGCGAGCAGCCCCAGCATTTT
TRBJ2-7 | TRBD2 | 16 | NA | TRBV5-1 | CASRPGTSGKLYEQYF | TGCGCCAGCAGGCCCGGGACTAGCGGTAAGCTATACGAGCAGTACTTC
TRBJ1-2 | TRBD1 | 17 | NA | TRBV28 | CASSDRNPGQGYYGYTF | TGTGCCAGCAGTGATCGCAATCCGGGACAGGGGTACTATGGCTACACCTTC
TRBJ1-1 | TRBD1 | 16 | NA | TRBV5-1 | CASSSGTGQISTEAFF | TGCGCCAGCAGCTCCGGGACAGGCCAAATTTCCACTGAAGCTTTCTTT
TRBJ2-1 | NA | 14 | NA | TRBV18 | CASSPGQLNNEQFF | TGTGCCAGCTCACCCGGACAGCTAAACAATGAGCAGTTCTTC
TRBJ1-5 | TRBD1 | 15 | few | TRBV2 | CASSGDRGSDQPQHF | TGTGCCAGCAGTGGGGACAGGGGGAGCGATCAGCCCCAGCATTTT
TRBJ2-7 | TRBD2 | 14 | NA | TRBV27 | CASGLGRGAYEQYF | TGTGCCAGCGGCCTAGGGCGGGGGGCCTACGAGCAGTACTTC
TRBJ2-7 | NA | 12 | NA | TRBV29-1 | CSVQDYSYEQYF | TGCAGCGTTCAGGACTATTCCTACGAGCAGTACTTC
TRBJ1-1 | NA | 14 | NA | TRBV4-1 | CASSQEAADTEAFF | TGCGCCAGCAGCCAAGAGGCGGCGGACACTGAAGCTTTCTTT
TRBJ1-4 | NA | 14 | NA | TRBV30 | CAWSLIGAPEKLFF | TGTGCCTGGAGTCTCATAGGGGCGCCCGAAAAACTGTTTTTT
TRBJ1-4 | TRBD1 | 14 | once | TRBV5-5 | CASRRDRGHEKLFF | TGTGCCAGCAGACGGGACAGGGGGCATGAAAAACTGTTTTTT